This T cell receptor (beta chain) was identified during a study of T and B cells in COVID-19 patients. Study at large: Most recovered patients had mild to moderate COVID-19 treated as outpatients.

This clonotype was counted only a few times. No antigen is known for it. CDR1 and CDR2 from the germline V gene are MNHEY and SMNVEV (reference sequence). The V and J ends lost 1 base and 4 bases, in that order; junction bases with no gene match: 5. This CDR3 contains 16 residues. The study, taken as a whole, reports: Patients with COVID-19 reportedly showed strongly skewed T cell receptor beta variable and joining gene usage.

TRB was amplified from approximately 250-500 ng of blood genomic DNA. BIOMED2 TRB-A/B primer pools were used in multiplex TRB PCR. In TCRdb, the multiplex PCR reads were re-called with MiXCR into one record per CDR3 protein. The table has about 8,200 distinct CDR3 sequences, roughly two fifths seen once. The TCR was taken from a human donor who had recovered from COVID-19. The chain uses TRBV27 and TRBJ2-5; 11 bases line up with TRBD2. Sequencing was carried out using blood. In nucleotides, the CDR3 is TGTGCCAGCAGTTTATGGGCTAGCGGGGGGTTAGAGACCCAGTACTTC. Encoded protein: CASSLWASGGLETQYF.